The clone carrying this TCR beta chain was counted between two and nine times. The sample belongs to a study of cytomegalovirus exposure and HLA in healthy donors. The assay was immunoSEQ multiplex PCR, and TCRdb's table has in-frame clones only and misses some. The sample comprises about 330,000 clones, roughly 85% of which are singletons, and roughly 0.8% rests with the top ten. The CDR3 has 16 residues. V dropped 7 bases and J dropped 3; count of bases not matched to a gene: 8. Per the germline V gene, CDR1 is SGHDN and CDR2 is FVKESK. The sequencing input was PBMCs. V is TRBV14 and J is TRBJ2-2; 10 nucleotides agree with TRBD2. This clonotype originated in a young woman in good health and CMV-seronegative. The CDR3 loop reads CASTYSGRRDTGELFF. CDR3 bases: TGTGCCAGCACGTATAGCGGGAGGAGAGACACCGGGGAGCTGTTTTTT.